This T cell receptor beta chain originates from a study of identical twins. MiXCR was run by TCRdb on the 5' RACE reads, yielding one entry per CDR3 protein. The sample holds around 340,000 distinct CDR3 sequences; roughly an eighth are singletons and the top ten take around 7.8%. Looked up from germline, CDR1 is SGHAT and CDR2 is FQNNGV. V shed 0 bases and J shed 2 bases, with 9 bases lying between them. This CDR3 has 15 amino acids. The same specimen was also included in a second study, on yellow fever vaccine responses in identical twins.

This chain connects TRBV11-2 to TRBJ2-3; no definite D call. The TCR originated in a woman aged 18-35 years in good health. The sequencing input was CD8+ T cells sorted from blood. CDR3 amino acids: CASSLDLAYTDTQYF. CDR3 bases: TGTGCCAGCAGCTTAGATTTGGCGTACACAGATACGCAGTATTTT.